One sample yielded the 22 T cell receptor beta chains listed below, sequenced in a study of blood T cell repertoires in COVID-19. Some clones are missing from TCRdb's copy, which holds only in-frame ones; the method was immunoSEQ multiplex PCR. The table lists some 250,000 clones, around nine tenths of them singletons, with 0.9% to 1% in the top ten. Sequencing was carried out using peripheral blood. These receptors all stem from a woman aged 40-49 years who had recovered from COVID-19.

This chain uses TRBV9 with TRBJ2-3, with D perhaps TRBD1 (6 bases). Germline CDR1 reads SGDLS; CDR2 reads YYNGEE. This CDR3 contains 14 residues. V was shortened by 3 bases and J by 4 bases, with 12 bases between the two germline ends. CDR3 protein: CASSGLGAADTQYF. Here the CDR3 DNA reads TGTGCCAGCAGCGGGTTGGGGGCAGCAGATACGCAGTATTTT.

There are a few counts of this clone. The genes are TRBV4-3 and TRBJ1-5; D remains unclear. The V gene's germline CDR1 is LGHNA and CDR2 YSLEER. CDR3 length equals 15 residues. Trimming cost V 0 bases and J 4 bases, with 10 bases left between them. CDR3 sequence reads: CASSQDLGANQPQHF. CDR3 in DNA: TGCGCCAGCAGCCAAGATTTGGGAGCGAATCAGCCCCAGCATTTT.

V is TRBV10-3 and J is TRBJ1-2; D possibly corresponds to TRBD1 (6 bases). The CDR3 is made up of 13 amino acids. Germline CDR1 reads ENHRY; CDR2 reads SYGVKD. Deletions cut 6 bases from V and 6 bases from J, with 14 bases between. CDR3 bases: TGTGCCATCAGGCCGGGACACACGAATGGCTACACCTTC. It specifies CAIRPGHTNGYTF.

This chain links TRBV15 with TRBJ1-4, with a tentative D call TRBD1 (6 bases). The V gene's germline CDR1 is LNHNV and CDR2 YYDKDF (reference sequence). The CDR3 has 18 amino acids. Trimming removed 1 base at V and 7 bases at J, with 22 bases between. Written as DNA, the CDR3 is TGTGCCACCAGCAGAGGAGGGGCCTCGGGGGGCGCGGGTGAAAAACTGTTTTTT. Encoded protein: CATSRGGASGGAGEKLFF.

The chain is built from TRBV5-1 and TRBJ2-2; a weak D match, TRBD2 (6 bases). CDR1 and CDR2 (germline): SGHRS, YFSETQ. V was trimmed by 2 bases and J by 4 bases, leaving 18 bases between them. This CDR3 has 17 residues. This CDR3 is CASSFFSGSGLTGELFF. CDR3 coding DNA: TGCGCCAGCAGCTTCTTTTCGGGGAGCGGGCTCACCGGGGAGCTGTTTTTT.

The chain has TRBV4-1 and TRBJ1-3, with D tentatively TRBD1 (6 bases). The V gene lost 0 bases and the J gene lost 2 bases, with 20 bases spanning the gap. The CDR3 is 19 residues long. Germline loops: CDR1 MGHRA, CDR2 YSYEKL. DNA for the CDR3: TGCGCCAGCAGCCAAGACCCCATTTTGAGGGGGGGACCTGGAAACACCATATATTTT. This encodes CASSQDPILRGGPGNTIYF.

The J gene is TRBJ1-6, the V gene TRBV6-5, with a weak D call TRBD1 (6 bases). This CDR3 spans 13 amino acids. Trimming took 7 bases from V and 10 from J, leaving 14 bases between them. Germline V lookup: CDR1 MNHEY, CDR2 SVGAGI. The CDR3 here is CASNTGPGSPLHF. CDR3 sequence (DNA): TGTGCCAGCAACACAGGGCCGGGGTCACCCCTCCACTTT.

The V call is TRBV29-1, the J call TRBJ2-3; D is unclear. Germline V gene lookup returns CDR1 SQVTM and CDR2 ANQGSEA. The CDR3 extends over 12 amino acids. V lost 4 bases to trimming and J lost 1 base, with 6 bases between them. The CDR3 sequence: CSVVQGTDTQYF. CDR3 coding DNA: TGCAGCGTTGTGCAGGGCACAGATACGCAGTATTTT.

This clone showed up just a few times. The V call is TRBV7-9, the J call TRBJ1-1; maybe TRBD1 (6 bases). From germline, CDR1 is SEHNR and CDR2 FQNEAQ (reference sequence). With 1 base removed from V and 10 bases from J, the gap between germline ends came to 10 bases. The CDR3 runs to 12 residues. CDR3 sequence: CASSLDSGVAFF. In nucleotides, the CDR3 is TGTGCCAGCAGCTTAGACTCAGGGGTAGCTTTCTTT.

This clone showed up just once. This chain connects TRBV6-5 to TRBJ1-5, with D hard to call. This CDR3 region has 15 residues. From germline, CDR1 is MNHEY and CDR2 SVGAGI. V lost 6 bases, J lost 1 base, and 13 bases lay in between. Written as DNA, the CDR3 is TGTGCCAGCAGCCCACTCGGGGTGAGCAATCAGCCCCAGCATTTT. Its protein is CASSPLGVSNQPQHF.

The chain joins TRBV7-2 to TRBJ2-1, with a possible D match to TRBD1 (6 bases). The CDR3 is 13 amino acids. Germline V lookup: CDR1 SGHTA, CDR2 FQGNSA. V was clipped by 11 bases and J by 0 bases, with 11 bases between them. The DNA for the CDR3 is TGTGCCGGGGGCGAGAGCTCCTACAATGAGCAGTTCTTC. Amino acids: CAGGESSYNEQFF.

The rearrangement joins TRBV28 to TRBJ1-5; TRBD1 might be the D (6 bases). Germline lookup yields CDR1 MDHEN and CDR2 SYDVKM. This CDR3 region has 11 residues. V lost 6 bases, J lost 11 bases, and 11 bases lay in between. CDR3 DNA sequence: TGTGCCAGCAGCCCCGGACAGTCCCAGCATTTT. It yields the protein CASSPGQSQHF.

This clone was seen once. This chain's CDR3 is CASRPGQGTYNEQFF. In nucleotides, the CDR3 is TGCGCCAGCAGGCCGGGACAGGGGACCTACAATGAGCAGTTCTTC. The chain employs TRBV5-1 and TRBJ2-1; 10 positions match TRBD1. CDR3 size: 15 residues. Germline V gene lookup returns CDR1 SGHRS and CDR2 YFSETQ. V lost 5 bases to trimming and J lost 2 bases; unmatched junction nucleotides: 4. Drawing the rest from reference TRBV5-1 and TRBJ2-1, the complete variable domain is KAGVTQTPRYLIKTRGQQVTLSCSPISGHRSVSWYQQTPGQGLQFLFEYFSETQRNKGNFPGRFSGRQFSNSRSEMNVSTLELGDSALYLCASRPGQGTYNEQFFGPGTRLTVL.

Points on this clone: In the same sample, other DNA sequences code for this CDR3. This rearrangement joins TRBV7-6 to TRBJ1-2; D is undetermined. Trimming removed 5 bases at V and 8 bases at J, with 15 bases between. The germline CDR1 and CDR2 sequences are SGHVS and FNYEAQ. This CDR3 is built from 13 residues. CDR3 nucleotides: TGTGCCAGCAGCCCCGGACCGGCGGGGGGCTACACCTTC. It translates to CASSPGPAGGYTF. The entire variable domain, with the rest obtained from reference TRBV7-6 and TRBJ1-2, is as follows: GAGVSQSPRYKVTKRGQDVALRCDPISGHVSLYWYRQALGQGPEFLTYFNYEAQQDKSGLPNDRFSAERPEGSISTLTIQRTEQRDSAMYRCASSPGPAGGYTFGSGTRLTVV.

This sequence joins TRBV7-9 and TRBJ2-1, with a weak D call TRBD2 (5 bases). The CDR3 runs to 15 residues. Looked up from germline, CDR1 is SEHNR and CDR2 is FQNEAQ (reference sequence). The ends were cut back, 5 bases at V and 6 bases at J, with 17 bases in the middle. CDR3 loop: CASSPPSGKANEQFF. As DNA, the CDR3 is TGTGCCAGCAGCCCCCCCAGCGGCAAGGCCAATGAGCAGTTCTTC.

The chain's CDR3 is CASSLRGKLFF. The CDR3 DNA follows: TGTGCCAGCAGTTTGCGGGGGAAACTGTTTTTT. The J gene is TRBJ1-4, the V gene TRBV27; possibly TRBD1 for D (5 bases). Germline V gives CDR1 MNHEY, CDR2 SMNVEV (reference sequence). The CDR3 runs to 11 residues. With 3 bases removed from V and 11 bases from J, the gap between germline ends came to 7 bases.

This clone was counted once. The CDR3 region is CASRLAGAYEQYF. The CDR3 DNA is TGTGCCAGCAGACTAGCGGGGGCCTACGAGCAGTACTTC. This sequence joins TRBV6-5 and TRBJ2-7; the match to TRBD2 covers 11 bases. The germline V gene has CDR1 MNHEY and CDR2 SVGAGI. After removal of 6 bases from V and 2 bases from J, the junction contained 0 bases not matched to a gene. The length of the CDR3 is 13 residues.

The genes are TRBV7-6 and TRBJ1-1; 8 bases align to TRBD1. The CDR3 spans 15 residues. Germline CDR1 reads SGHVS; CDR2 reads FNYEAQ. With V trimmed by 1 base and J by 7 bases, 8 bases remained unmatched. The CDR3 DNA follows: TGTGCCAGCAGCTTAGAGGAGACAGGGGACCTTGAAGCTTTCTTT. It codes for CASSLEETGDLEAFF.

The J gene is TRBJ1-1, the V gene TRBV4-1; 9 positions agree with TRBD1. Germline CDR1 and CDR2: MGHRA and YSYEKL. J was trimmed by 2 bases and V by 3 bases; bases with no gene match: 7. The length of the CDR3 is 16 residues. CDR3 in DNA: TGCGCCAGCAGCCATCTCCGGGACAGGGTTAACACTGAAGCTTTCTTT. It translates to CASSHLRDRVNTEAFF.

Turning to this clone: The same CDR3 can be traced to other DNA sequences in this sample. This chain connects TRBV18 to TRBJ1-2; 11 bases fit TRBD1. J gave up 3 bases and V 6 bases, and 3 bases lay outside the gene matches. The CDR3 has 14 residues. CDR1 KGHSH and CDR2 LQKENI come from the germline V gene. The chain's CDR3 is CASSPGQGDYGYTF. The DNA for the CDR3 is TGTGCCAGCTCCCCGGGACAGGGGGACTATGGCTACACCTTC.

The chain joins TRBV7-2 to TRBJ1-1; no firm D call. This CDR3 comprises 15 residues. V was cut by 5 bases and J by 4 bases, with 17 bases left in between. CDR1 and CDR2 (germline): SGHTA, FQGNSA. The CDR3 here is CASSVARSRVTEAFF. The CDR3 region has the DNA TGTGCCAGCAGCGTGGCAAGGTCTCGGGTCACTGAAGCTTTCTTT. Based on the CDR3 plus reference TRBV7-2 and TRBJ1-1, the full variable domain is GAGVSQSPSNKVTEKGKDVELRCDPISGHTALYWYRQSLGQGLEFLIYFQGNSAPDKSGLPSDRFSAERTGGSVSTLTIQRTQQEDSAVYLCASSVARSRVTEAFFGQGTRLTVV.

The table lists this clone with a few counts. The chain links TRBV19 to TRBJ1-5, with 7 bases identical to TRBD1. V lost 8 bases to trimming and J lost 4 bases; unmatched junction nucleotides: 5. The CDR3 covers 13 residues. The germline V gene encodes CDR1 LNHDA and CDR2 SQIVND (reference sequence). DNA for the CDR3: TGTGCCAGTCAGGGGGGTGGGAATCAGCCCCAGCATTTT. It yields the protein CASQGGGNQPQHF.